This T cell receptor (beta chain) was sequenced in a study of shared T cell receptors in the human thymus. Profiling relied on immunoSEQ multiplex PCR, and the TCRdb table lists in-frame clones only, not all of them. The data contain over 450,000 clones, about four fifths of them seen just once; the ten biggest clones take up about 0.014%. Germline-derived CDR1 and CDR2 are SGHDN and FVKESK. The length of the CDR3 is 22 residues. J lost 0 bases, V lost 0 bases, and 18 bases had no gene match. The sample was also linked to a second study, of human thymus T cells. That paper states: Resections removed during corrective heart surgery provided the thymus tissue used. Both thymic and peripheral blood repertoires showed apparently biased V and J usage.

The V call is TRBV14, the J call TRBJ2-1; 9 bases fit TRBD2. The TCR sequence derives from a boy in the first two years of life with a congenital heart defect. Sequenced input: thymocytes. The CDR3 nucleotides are TGTGCCAGCAGCCAAGATTGCGATACCGGGACTAGCCCCCATAGCTCCTACAATGAGCAGTTCTTC. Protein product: CASSQDCDTGTSPHSSYNEQFF.